The clone carrying this T cell receptor (beta chain) was observed many times. Its antigen is currently unknown. The sample is drawn from a study of T cell repertoires in cytomegalovirus infection. As for the study in general: Used in the study were CMV epitopes, some recently identified and HLA-C-restricted, others well-studied and HLA-B-restricted.

TCRdb re-analysed the reads in MiXCR, keeping a single row per CDR3 protein. The sample has approximately 350,000 distinct CDR3 sequences; about 35% are singletons. Germline lookup yields CDR1 SGHTA and CDR2 FQGNSA. V lost 3 bases and J lost 2, with 11 bases in between. The CDR3 contains 15 residues. Whole-study results and caveats: The cumulative frequency of public TCR beta families identified carriers of CMV plus the relevant HLA. Dominating the ex vivo response were TCR beta clonotypes that were CMV-specific and HLA-C-restricted.

The chain employs TRBV7-2 and TRBJ1-5, with D tentatively TRBD1 (5 bases). This TCR derives from a human donor in good health (CMV status not recorded). Some clones in this sample may be carry-over from other donors' samples. The sample was cultured PBMCs, taken from culture after CMV antigen stimulation. DNA of the CDR3: TGTGCCAGCAGCTTTAAAGTACAGGGCAATCAGCCCCAGCATTTT. Protein: CASSFKVQGNQPQHF.